These 14 T cell receptor beta chains share one sample of origin, sequenced in a study of OX40 agonist ivuxolimab in advanced cancers. Assay: immunoSEQ multiplex PCR; the TCRdb copy retains only in-frame clones and omits some. The sample lists 55,000 to 65,000 clones; 86% were seen once. The input for sequencing was CD4+ or CD8+ T cells sorted from blood, taken in a trial of the OX40 agonist ivuxolimab. The source of these receptors is an adult with an advanced solid tumor such as melanoma, head and neck, liver or kidney cancer.

V usage is TRBV7-2 and J usage is TRBJ1-1; D unclear. Germline V lookup: CDR1 SGHTA, CDR2 FQGNSA. V dropped 4 bases and J dropped 0 bases, with 6 bases sitting between them. This CDR3 spans 13 amino acids. The CDR3 region has the DNA TGTGCCAGCAGCTCAACAATGAACACTGAAGCTTTCTTT. This codes for CASSSTMNTEAFF.

V gene TRBV2 combines with J gene TRBJ2-1; 7 positions match TRBD2. This CDR3 is 17 amino acids long. V lost 5 bases and J lost 2; bases outside the gene matches: 12. Germline CDR1 is SNHLY and CDR2 is FYNNEI. CDR3 protein: CASSSQTSPYAYNEQFF. The CDR3, as DNA: TGTGCCAGCAGTAGCCAGACTAGCCCATATGCCTACAATGAGCAGTTCTTC.

The chain links TRBV4-1 to TRBJ2-3; no clear D gene. The CDR3 length is 14 residues. The V gene's germline CDR1 is MGHRA and CDR2 YSYEKL. V was shortened by 6 bases and J by 0 bases, with 10 bases between the two germline ends. The CDR3 here is CASSLRRSTDTQYF. For the CDR3, the DNA is TGCGCCAGCAGTCTCAGGCGCAGCACAGATACGCAGTATTTT.

CDR3 in DNA: TGCGCCAGCAGTCATTCGAACTATGGAAACACCATATATTTT. Protein product: CASSHSNYGNTIYF. The rearrangement links TRBV23-1 to TRBJ1-3; no clear D gene. TRBV23-1 is an ORF; its function is uncertain. This CDR3 contains 14 residues. Trimming stripped 3 bases from V and 3 bases from J, with 9 bases between.

This clone was counted once. The chain uses TRBV15 and TRBJ1-5; D gene unclear. The CDR3 has 15 residues. The germline CDR1 and CDR2 sequences are LNHNV and YYDKDF (reference sequence). Trimming removed 0 bases at V and 4 bases at J, with 10 bases between. In nucleotides, the CDR3 is TGTGCCACCAGCAGAGAAAGTCTGGGAAATCAGCCCCAGCATTTT. It translates to CATSRESLGNQPQHF.

V and J are TRBV4-2 and TRBJ2-6; 7 bases are shared with TRBD1. J gave up 0 bases and V 1 base, and 15 bases lay outside the gene matches. The CDR3 runs to 21 residues. Germline CDR1 and CDR2: LGHNA and YNFKEQ. In DNA form, the CDR3 reads TGTGCCAGCAGCCAAGCTCCACAGGGGTCGGTCGGCAGCTCTGGGGCCAACGTCCTGACTTTC. Encoded protein: CASSQAPQGSVGSSGANVLTF.

V and J are TRBV7-8 and TRBJ2-7; TRBD2 is a possible D gene (6 bases). CDR1 SGHVS and CDR2 FQNEAQ come from the germline V gene. The CDR3 is 14 amino acids. V lost 5 bases to trimming and J lost 6 bases, with 17 bases between them. In DNA, the CDR3 is TGTGCCAGCAGCCCCCGACTAGGGGTACGCGAGCAGTACTTC. This encodes CASSPRLGVREQYF.

This clone is a singleton in its sample. The gene calls are TRBV6-5 and TRBJ1-2; 9 nucleotides agree with TRBD1. CDR3 size: 14 residues. Trimming took 6 bases from V and 2 from J; bases not matched to a gene: 4. Germline lookup yields CDR1 MNHEY and CDR2 SVGAGI. The CDR3 here is CASRGQGWNYGYTF. The CDR3 DNA follows: TGTGCCAGCAGGGGACAGGGCTGGAACTATGGCTACACCTTC.

The chain links TRBV7-9 to TRBJ2-1; the match to TRBD2 covers 10 bases. Germline-derived CDR1 and CDR2 are SEHNR and FQNEAQ (reference sequence). This CDR3 contains 13 residues. V lost 7 bases to trimming and J lost 8 bases; unmatched junction nucleotides: 5. CDR3 sequence: CASILAGEDEQFF. The CDR3 nucleotides are TGTGCCAGCATCCTAGCGGGAGAGGATGAGCAGTTCTTC.

The V call is TRBV6-6, the J call TRBJ2-1; TRBD1 or TRBD2 may be the D gene (5 bases each). This CDR3 has 14 residues. V lost 0 bases and J lost 6, with 9 bases in between. CDR1 is MNHNY and CDR2 is SVGAGI in the germline V gene (reference sequence). The CDR3 sequence: CASSYSGVSNEQFF. The CDR3 nucleotides are TGTGCCAGCAGTTACTCGGGGGTAAGCAATGAGCAGTTCTTC.

This sequence joins TRBV6-5 and TRBJ2-7; 7 nucleotides line up with TRBD1. V was pared by 2 bases and J by 6 bases, with 7 bases of the junction left unmatched. CDR1 is MNHEY, CDR2 SVGAGI, per germline. The CDR3 consists of 14 residues. The CDR3 region is CASSYKAGGGEQYF. CDR3 bases: TGTGCCAGCAGTTACAAGGCAGGGGGTGGCGAGCAGTACTTC.

V and J are TRBV10-3 and TRBJ2-7, with D perhaps matching TRBD2 (5 bases). The V end was cut by 0 bases, the J end by 4 bases, with 13 bases between. CDR1 and CDR2 from the germline V gene are ENHRY and SYGVKD. This CDR3 is built from 15 residues. Here the CDR3 reads CAISESNRGRYEQYF. The CDR3 region has the DNA TGTGCCATCAGTGAGTCAAACCGGGGTCGGTACGAGCAGTACTTC.

The V gene is TRBV11-2, the J gene TRBJ2-1, with TRBD2 matching 8 bases. Per the germline V gene, CDR1 is SGHAT and CDR2 is FQNNGV. CDR3 length: 15 residues. J gave up 0 bases and V 5 bases, and 3 bases lay outside the gene matches. The CDR3 here is CASSLSGSSYNEQFF. Written as DNA, the CDR3 is TGTGCCAGCAGCCTCAGCGGGAGCTCCTACAATGAGCAGTTCTTC.

Here the CDR3 reads CASSTLAKYETQYF. DNA of the CDR3: TGTGCCAGCTCAACACTAGCGAAGTATGAGACCCAGTACTTC. The rearrangement uses TRBV18 and TRBJ2-5; 7 bases fit TRBD2. Trimming took 5 bases from V and 5 from J; bases not matched to a gene: 8. The CDR3 has 14 amino acids. CDR1 KGHSH and CDR2 LQKENI come from the germline V gene.